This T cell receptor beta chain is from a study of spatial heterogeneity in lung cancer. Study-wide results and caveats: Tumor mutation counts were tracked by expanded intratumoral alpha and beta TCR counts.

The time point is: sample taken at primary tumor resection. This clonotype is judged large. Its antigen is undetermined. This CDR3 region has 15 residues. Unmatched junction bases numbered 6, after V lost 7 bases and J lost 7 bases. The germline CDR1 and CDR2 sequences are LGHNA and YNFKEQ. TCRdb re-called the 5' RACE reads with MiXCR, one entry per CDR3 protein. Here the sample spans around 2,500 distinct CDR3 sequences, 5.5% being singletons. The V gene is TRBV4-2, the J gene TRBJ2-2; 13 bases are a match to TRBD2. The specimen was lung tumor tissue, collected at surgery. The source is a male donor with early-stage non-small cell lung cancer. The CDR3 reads CASTGTSGEVGELFF. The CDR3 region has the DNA TGTGCCAGCACCGGGACTAGCGGGGAAGTCGGGGAGCTGTTTTTT.